These T cell receptor beta chains were read from a single sample in a study of CD8 T cells in ankylosing spondylitis. TCRdb independently ran MiXCR on the 5' RACE reads; one entry per CDR3 protein. The table lists hundreds of thousands of distinct CDR3 sequences, roughly 12% of them singletons. The material sequenced was blood, either unsorted or a sorted T cell fraction (not recorded which). The receptors come from a male donor with ankylosing spondylitis. Both conserved end residues are part of each CDR3. A D gene is named only where the DNA matches it firmly. Clone size is given for some rows only: seen once, a few or many times, or a class if the clone is expanded.

j_gene,d_gene,v_gene,abundance,CDR3nt,CDR3aa
TRBJ2-7,TRBD2,TRBV10-3,NA,TGTGCCATCAGGGATAGCGGGAGGGCCCTCTACGAGCAGTACTTC,CAIRDSGRALYEQYF
TRBJ1-5,TRBD1,TRBV5-5,NA,TGTGCCAGCAGCTTTGGCCCGGGACAGATGAATCAGCCCCAGCATTTT,CASSFGPGQMNQPQHF
TRBJ2-7,NA,TRBV24-1,NA,TGTGCCACCAGTGACCACACCGGGACCGGACTCTACGAGCAGTACTTC,CATSDHTGTGLYEQYF
TRBJ1-1,NA,TRBV5-1,NA,TGCGCCAGCAGCCAGATCGGAGAGACTGAAGCTTTCTTT,CASSQIGETEAFF
TRBJ2-2,NA,TRBV5-1,NA,TGCGCCAGCAGCTTGGAGGCCAGTTACACCGGGGAGCTGTTTTTT,CASSLEASYTGELFF
TRBJ2-5,TRBD2,TRBV5-1,few,TGCGCCAGCAGCTGGACCCGGGGAAGCGGGAATCAAGAGACCCAGTACTTC,CASSWTRGSGNQETQYF
TRBJ2-3,TRBD1,TRBV20-1,many,TGCAGTGCTAGAGGGTACGGGGACAGGGTTCATGATACGCAGTATTTT,CSARGYGDRVHDTQYF
TRBJ1-5,TRBD1,TRBV20-1,few,TGCAGTGCCGTAGGGGGCTCCAATCAGCCCCAGCATTTT,CSAVGGSNQPQHF
TRBJ1-2,NA,TRBV7-2,few,TGTGCCAGCAGCTTAGCCCGGACAGCACGCTCTGGGGGCTACACCTTC,CASSLARTARSGGYTF
TRBJ2-3,TRBD1,TRBV6-2/TRBV6-3,many,TGTGCCAGCACTCCTCGGACAGGGGCGCAGTATTTT,CASTPRTGAQYF
TRBJ2-1,TRBD2,TRBV20-1,NA,TGCAGTGCCGGGGCCTCTAGCGGGGCCTACAATGAGCAGTTCTTC,CSAGASSGAYNEQFF
TRBJ1-5,NA,TRBV24-1,NA,TGTGCCACCAGTGATAGCCAGATAGATCAGCCCCAGCATTTT,CATSDSQIDQPQHF
TRBJ2-2,NA,TRBV6-1,NA,TGTGCCAGCAGACTGATGACAGGGAACACCGGGGAGCTGTTTTTT,CASRLMTGNTGELFF
TRBJ1-1,NA,TRBV7-2,few,TGTGCCAGCGGTACAGGGTTTGGGGACACTGAAGCTTTCTTT,CASGTGFGDTEAFF
TRBJ2-7,TRBD2,TRBV6-5,few,TGTGCCAGCAGTTACTCTCCTAGCGGGGGAGTCGGCGAGCAGTACTTC,CASSYSPSGGVGEQYF
TRBJ2-3,NA,TRBV18,few,TGTGCCAGCTCACCTAAGGCCCAATTCACAGATACGCAGTATTTT,CASSPKAQFTDTQYF
TRBJ1-5,NA,TRBV6-2/TRBV6-3,few,TGTGCCAGCAGTGCCCCCGGGACTTTCCCCATCCAGCCCCAGCATTTT,CASSAPGTFPIQPQHF
TRBJ1-1,TRBD1,TRBV10-3,few,TGTGCCATCAGTGACCCAGCGGACAGGGTAGGTGCTGAAGCTTTCTTT,CAISDPADRVGAEAFF
TRBJ2-3,NA,TRBV7-6,many,TGTGCCAGCAGCGTGACGCGGACAGATACGCAGTATTTT,CASSVTRTDTQYF
TRBJ2-7,NA,TRBV20-1,few,TGCAGTGCTACCCCCGACCTAGCAAGCTCCTACGAGCAGTACTTC,CSATPDLASSYEQYF
TRBJ1-2,TRBD1,TRBV5-6,NA,TGTGCCAGCAGCTTGTTCGACAGGGTAAAGGGCTACACCTTC,CASSLFDRVKGYTF
TRBJ1-1,TRBD1,TRBV12-3/TRBV12-4,few,TGTGCCATTTACGGGACAGCCATTATGAACACTGAAGCTTTCTTT,CAIYGTAIMNTEAFF
TRBJ2-7,TRBD2,TRBV20-1,many,TGCAGTGCTAGCCCCGGGAGGGGATTATACGAGCAGTACTTC,CSASPGRGLYEQYF
TRBJ2-1,TRBD1,TRBV5-1,few,TGCGCCAGCAGCTTAAGACAGGGTCCGAATGAGCAGTTCTTC,CASSLRQGPNEQFF
TRBJ2-7,TRBD1,TRBV7-2,many,TGTGCCAGCAGCTTGACAGGGGGCCTCGAGCAGTACTTC,CASSLTGGLEQYF
TRBJ2-3,TRBD2,TRBV20-1,many,TGCAGTGCTAGATGGCCGGGAGGAGGTACGCAGTATTTT,CSARWPGGGTQYF
TRBJ2-5,NA,TRBV4-3,few,TGCGCCAGCAGCCAAGATCTCCCGTCCTGGGGGGCAGAGACCCAGTACTTC,CASSQDLPSWGAETQYF
TRBJ2-1,TRBD2,TRBV4-3,NA,TGCGCCAGCAGCCATATAGCGGGAGGGCCCGGCAATGAGCAGTTCTTC,CASSHIAGGPGNEQFF
TRBJ2-1,NA,TRBV5-1,NA,TGCGCCAGCAGCTTAGTCACTCCGGAGCAGTTCTTC,CASSLVTPEQFF
TRBJ2-3,NA,TRBV5-8,NA,TGTGCCAGCAGCCGCACTCTTCTAGATACGCAGTATTTT,CASSRTLLDTQYF
TRBJ2-2,NA,TRBV5-1,NA,TGCGCCAGCAGCTTGGGGGGGCCCGCGAACACCGGGGAGCTGTTTTTT,CASSLGGPANTGELFF
TRBJ2-7,NA,TRBV5-1,NA,TGCGCCAGCACTGGTCAACAGGGTTACGAGCAGTACTTC,CASTGQQGYEQYF
TRBJ2-1,TRBD2,TRBV20-1,NA,TGCAGTGCTAGCAGGACTAGCGGGAGCTACAATGAGCAGTTCTTC,CSASRTSGSYNEQFF
TRBJ1-1,TRBD1,TRBV29-1,many,TGCAGCATTACCCTGGGACAGGGATGGGGCACTGAAGCTTTCTTT,CSITLGQGWGTEAFF
TRBJ1-4,TRBD1,TRBV5-1,few,TGCGCCAGCAGGACCCAGGGGGCTTATAATGAAAAACTGTTTTTT,CASRTQGAYNEKLFF
TRBJ2-5,NA,TRBV12-3/TRBV12-4,few,TGTGCCAGCAGTGTCGGACAGCCCTTCACTTGGGAGACCCAGTACTTC,CASSVGQPFTWETQYF
TRBJ2-7,TRBD2,TRBV7-2,few,TGTGCCAGCAGCTTAGGTTGGACTAGCTTCAACGAGCAGTACTTC,CASSLGWTSFNEQYF
TRBJ1-3,NA,TRBV25-1,NA,TGTGCCAGCAGTTCAACATCGATCTCTGGAAACACCATATATTTT,CASSSTSISGNTIYF
TRBJ1-3,TRBD1,TRBV28,NA,TGTGCCAGCAGTCGAAGACAGGGAGGGTCCTTGGGAAACACCATATATTTT,CASSRRQGGSLGNTIYF
TRBJ1-1,NA,TRBV29-1,many,TGCAGCGTTGCGTTCCCTAACACTGAAGCTTTCTTT,CSVAFPNTEAFF
TRBJ2-2,NA,TRBV7-2,few,TGTGCCAGCACCCACGGACGGACGGAGACCATGGTCGGGGAGCTGTTTTTT,CASTHGRTETMVGELFF
TRBJ1-6,TRBD1,TRBV7-2,NA,TGTGCCAGCCAGGGACAGCATAATTCACCCCTCCACTTT,CASQGQHNSPLHF
TRBJ2-2,NA,TRBV29-1,many,TGCAGCGCCGACAGGTCGAACACCGGGGAGCTGTTTTTT,CSADRSNTGELFF
TRBJ2-7,NA,TRBV20-1,many,TGCAGTGCTAGTCGAGGGTACGAGCAGTACTTC,CSASRGYEQYF
TRBJ2-7,NA,TRBV6-2/TRBV6-3,NA,TGTGCCAGCAGTTACTCGATCCAAACCGAGCAGTACTTC,CASSYSIQTEQYF
TRBJ2-5,NA,TRBV20-1,NA,TGCAGTGCCACAACTAGTCAAGAGACCCAGTACTTC,CSATTSQETQYF
TRBJ2-2,TRBD1,TRBV29-1,many,TGCAGCGCTTTGAGGACAGGGATCGCCGGGGAGCTGTTTTTT,CSALRTGIAGELFF
TRBJ2-1,TRBD2,TRBV5-1,many,TGCGCCAGCTCACAGCGGGAGGGGAATGAGCAGTTCTTC,CASSQREGNEQFF
TRBJ2-1,NA,TRBV5-6,NA,TGTGCCAGCGAAACTACAGGGTACCTGAATGGTGAGCAGTTCTTC,CASETTGYLNGEQFF
TRBJ1-1,NA,TRBV9,few,TGTGCCAGCAGCAACAGCGGGGGGAGGACTGAAGCTTTCTTT,CASSNSGGRTEAFF
TRBJ1-1,NA,TRBV12-3/TRBV12-4,NA,TGTGCCAGCAGTTTATATAGGAGGGCCACTGAAGCTTTCTTT,CASSLYRRATEAFF
TRBJ1-1,NA,TRBV28,few,TGTGCCTCATTGTGGTCCATGAACACTGAAGCTTTCTTT,CASLWSMNTEAFF
TRBJ1-2,NA,TRBV5-1,NA,TGCGCCAGCAGCTTGGCAGGCAGGGAATATGGCTACACCTTC,CASSLAGREYGYTF
TRBJ2-7,NA,TRBV5-1,few,TGCGCCAGCAGCCCGGACGGAACAGGGCATCTCGAGCAGTACTTC,CASSPDGTGHLEQYF